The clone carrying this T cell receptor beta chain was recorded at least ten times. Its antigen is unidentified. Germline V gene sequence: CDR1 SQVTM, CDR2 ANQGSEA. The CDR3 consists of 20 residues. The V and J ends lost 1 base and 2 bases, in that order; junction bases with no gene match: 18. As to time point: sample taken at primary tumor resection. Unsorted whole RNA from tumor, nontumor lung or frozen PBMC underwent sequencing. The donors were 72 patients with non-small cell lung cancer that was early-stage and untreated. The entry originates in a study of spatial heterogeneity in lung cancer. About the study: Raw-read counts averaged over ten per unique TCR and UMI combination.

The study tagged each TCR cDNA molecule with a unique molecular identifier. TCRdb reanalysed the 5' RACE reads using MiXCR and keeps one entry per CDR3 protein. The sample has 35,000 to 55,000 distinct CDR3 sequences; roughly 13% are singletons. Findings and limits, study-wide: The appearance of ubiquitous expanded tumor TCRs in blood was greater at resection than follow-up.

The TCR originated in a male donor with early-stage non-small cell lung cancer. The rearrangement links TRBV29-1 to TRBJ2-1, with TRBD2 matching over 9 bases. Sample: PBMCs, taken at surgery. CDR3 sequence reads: CSVEVLPGRGLASTYNEQFF. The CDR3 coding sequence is TGCAGCGTTGAAGTGTTGCCAGGGAGAGGACTAGCGTCCACCTACAATGAGCAGTTCTTC.